This T cell receptor beta chain comes out of a study of shared clonotypes between healthy human individuals. Only in-frame clones appear in the TCRdb table, and some are missing; sequencing was by immunoSEQ multiplex PCR. The table records fewer than 500,000 clones, 60% to 80% of them present only once. Germline CDR1 is SQVTM and CDR2 is ANQGSEA. This CDR3 has 14 residues. J lost 5 bases, V lost 7 bases, and 10 bases had no gene match. Sequencing was performed on PBMCs. This chain uses TRBV29-1 with TRBJ2-1; 8 bases fit TRBD2. This clonotype was obtained from a middle-aged woman in good health. Some clones in this sample may be carry-over from other donors' samples. The chain's CDR3 is CSALRTSSNNEQFF. The CDR3, as DNA: TGCAGCGCTTTGAGGACTAGCTCAAACAATGAGCAGTTCTTC.